This T cell receptor (beta chain) was identified in a study of CD8+ T cells in alopecia areata. Sequencing used cDNA as its template, made by extracting RNA and reverse transcribing it. Sequencing was performed with immunoSEQ multiplex PCR; in TCRdb, only in-frame clones are kept and a portion is missing. Of around 270,000 clones in the sample, 58% were seen once. Treatment meaning: oral pan-JAK inhibitor, 5-10 mg twice daily. The origin of this receptor is a human donor with alopecia areata. This material consisted of CD4+ T cells sorted from blood, taken at week 24, from a patient treated with tofacitinib.

CDR3 residues: CASSWTESSYNEQFF. As DNA, the CDR3 is TGCGCCAGCAGCTGGACGGAGAGCTCCTACAATGAGCAGTTCTTC. The chain has TRBV5-1 and TRBJ2-1; D gene uncertain. CDR3 length: 15 residues. Germline V gene lookup returns CDR1 SGHRS and CDR2 YFSETQ. The ends were cut back, 3 bases at V and 0 bases at J, with 10 bases in the middle. The complete variable domain, with remaining parts taken from reference TRBV5-1 and TRBJ2-1, reads KAGVTQTPRYLIKTRGQQVTLSCSPISGHRSVSWYQQTPGQGLQFLFEYFSETQRNKGNFPGRFSGRQFSNSRSEMNVSTLELGDSALYLCASSWTESSYNEQFFGPGTRLTVL.